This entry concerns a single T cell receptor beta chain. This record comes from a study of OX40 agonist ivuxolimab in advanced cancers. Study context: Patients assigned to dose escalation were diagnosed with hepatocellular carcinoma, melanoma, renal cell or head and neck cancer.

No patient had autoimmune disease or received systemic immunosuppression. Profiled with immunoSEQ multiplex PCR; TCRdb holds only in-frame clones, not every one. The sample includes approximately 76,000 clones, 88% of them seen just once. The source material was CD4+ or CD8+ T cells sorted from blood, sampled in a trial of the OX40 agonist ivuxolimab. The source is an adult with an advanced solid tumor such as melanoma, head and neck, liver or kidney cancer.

The CDR3 bases are TGTGCCAGCAGTTGGCCGGGGGCGGGGGAGCAGTACTTC. This codes for CASSWPGAGEQYF. This chain joins TRBV28 and TRBJ2-7; D may be TRBD1 or TRBD2 (6 bases each). V lost 4 bases and J lost 7, with 14 bases in between. The germline CDR1 and CDR2 sequences are MDHEN and SYDVKM. CDR3 length: 13 residues.